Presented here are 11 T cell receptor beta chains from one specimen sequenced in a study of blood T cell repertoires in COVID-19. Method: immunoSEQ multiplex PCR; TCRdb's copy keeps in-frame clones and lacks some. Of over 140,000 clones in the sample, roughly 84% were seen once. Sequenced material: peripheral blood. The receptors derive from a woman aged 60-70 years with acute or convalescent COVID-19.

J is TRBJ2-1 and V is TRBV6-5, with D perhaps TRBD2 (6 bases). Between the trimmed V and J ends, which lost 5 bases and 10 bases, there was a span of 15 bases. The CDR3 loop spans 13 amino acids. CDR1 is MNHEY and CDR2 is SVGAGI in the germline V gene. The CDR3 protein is CASSPSWGEEQFF. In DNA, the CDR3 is TGTGCCAGCAGTCCATCCTGGGGGGAGGAGCAGTTCTTC.

The CDR3 protein is CASSERIGGHTEAFF. The DNA for the CDR3 is TGTGCCAGCAGTGAAAGGATAGGGGGCCACACTGAAGCTTTCTTT. The rearrangement joins TRBV2 to TRBJ1-1; 7 bases agree with TRBD1. The germline V gene encodes CDR1 SNHLY and CDR2 FYNNEI. The CDR3 extends over 15 amino acids. Unmatched junction bases numbered 6, after V lost 2 bases and J lost 3 bases.

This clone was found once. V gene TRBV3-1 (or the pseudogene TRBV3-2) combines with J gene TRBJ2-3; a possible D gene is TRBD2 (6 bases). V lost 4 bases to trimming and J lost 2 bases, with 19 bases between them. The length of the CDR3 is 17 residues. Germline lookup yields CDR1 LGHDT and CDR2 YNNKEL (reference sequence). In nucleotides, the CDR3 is TGTGCCAGCAGCCTCGCGCCCGGGACTCAGGTCACAGATACGCAGTATTTT. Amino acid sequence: CASSLAPGTQVTDTQYF.

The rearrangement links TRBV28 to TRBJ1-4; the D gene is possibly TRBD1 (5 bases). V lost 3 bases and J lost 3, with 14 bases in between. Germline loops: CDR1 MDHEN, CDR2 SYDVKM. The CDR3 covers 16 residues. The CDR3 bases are TGTGCCAGCAGTTTTAAGGGGATGGGCGCTAATGAAAAACTGTTTTTT. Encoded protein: CASSFKGMGANEKLFF.

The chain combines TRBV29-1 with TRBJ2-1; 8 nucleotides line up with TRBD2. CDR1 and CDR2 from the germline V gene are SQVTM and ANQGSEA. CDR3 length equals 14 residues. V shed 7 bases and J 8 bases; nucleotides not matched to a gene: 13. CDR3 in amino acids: CSASFGGVGDEQFF. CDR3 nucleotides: TGCAGCGCTTCCTTCGGGGGGGTGGGTGATGAGCAGTTCTTC.

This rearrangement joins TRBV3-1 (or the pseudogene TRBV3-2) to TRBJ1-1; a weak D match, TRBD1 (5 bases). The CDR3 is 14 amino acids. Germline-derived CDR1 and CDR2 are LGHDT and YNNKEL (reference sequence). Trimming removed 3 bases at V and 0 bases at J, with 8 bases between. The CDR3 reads CASSQDTVNTEAFF. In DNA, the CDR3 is TGTGCCAGCAGCCAGGACACCGTGAACACTGAAGCTTTCTTT.

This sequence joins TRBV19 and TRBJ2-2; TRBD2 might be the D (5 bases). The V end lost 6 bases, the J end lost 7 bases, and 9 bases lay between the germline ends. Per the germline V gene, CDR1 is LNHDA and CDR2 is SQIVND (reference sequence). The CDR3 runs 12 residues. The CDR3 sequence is CASRASIGELFF. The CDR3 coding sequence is TGTGCCAGTAGGGCTAGCATCGGGGAGCTGTTTTTT.

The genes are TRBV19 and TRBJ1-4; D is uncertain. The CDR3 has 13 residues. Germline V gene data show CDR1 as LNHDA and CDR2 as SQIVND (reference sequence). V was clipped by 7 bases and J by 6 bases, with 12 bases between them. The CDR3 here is CASNDMVDEKLFF. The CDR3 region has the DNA TGTGCCAGTAACGACATGGTCGATGAAAAACTGTTTTTT.

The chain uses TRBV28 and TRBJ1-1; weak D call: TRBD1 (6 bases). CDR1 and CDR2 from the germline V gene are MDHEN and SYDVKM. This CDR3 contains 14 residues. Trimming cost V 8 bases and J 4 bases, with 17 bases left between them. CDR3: CASGNREGGTEAFF. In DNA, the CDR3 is TGTGCCAGCGGAAACAGGGAAGGGGGCACTGAAGCTTTCTTT.

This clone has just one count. CDR3 DNA sequence: TGTGCCAGCAGCCGAGGGGGGGGCGCGGATGGAAACACCATATATTTT. This sequence encodes CASSRGGGADGNTIYF. This sequence joins TRBV7-8 and TRBJ1-3; a possible D gene is TRBD1 (6 bases). Germline V gives CDR1 SGHVS, CDR2 FQNEAQ. Trimming removed 5 bases from V and 3 bases from J, with 17 bases in between. The CDR3 runs 16 residues.

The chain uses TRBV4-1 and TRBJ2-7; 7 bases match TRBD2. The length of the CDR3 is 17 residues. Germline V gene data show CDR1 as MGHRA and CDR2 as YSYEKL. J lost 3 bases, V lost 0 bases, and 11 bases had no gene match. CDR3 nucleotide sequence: TGCGCCAGCAGCCAAGATCCCGGTGGGGCTAGCGGCTACGAGCAGTACTTC. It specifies CASSQDPGGASGYEQYF.